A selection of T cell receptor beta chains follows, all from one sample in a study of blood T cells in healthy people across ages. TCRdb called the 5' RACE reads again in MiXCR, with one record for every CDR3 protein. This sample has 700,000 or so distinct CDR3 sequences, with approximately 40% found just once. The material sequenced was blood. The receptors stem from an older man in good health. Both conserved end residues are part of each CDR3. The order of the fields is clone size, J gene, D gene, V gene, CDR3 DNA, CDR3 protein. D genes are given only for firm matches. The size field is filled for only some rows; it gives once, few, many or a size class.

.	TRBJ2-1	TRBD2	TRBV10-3	TGTGCCATCAGTGGTTCAGCGGGAGGTAACAATGAGCAGTTCTTC	CAISGSAGGNNEQFF
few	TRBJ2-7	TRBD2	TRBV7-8	TGTGCCAGCAGCTTCGTTAGCGGGAGGGGCTACGAGCAGTACTTC	CASSFVSGRGYEQYF
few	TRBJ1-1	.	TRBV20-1	TGCAGTGCTAGGGCCCGGATAATGAACACTGAAGCTTTCTTT	CSARARIMNTEAFF
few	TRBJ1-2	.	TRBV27	TGTGCCAGCAGTTTCCAAGACAGAGCCCCGTACACCTTC	CASSFQDRAPYTF
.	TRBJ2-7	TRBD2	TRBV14	TGTGCCAGCAGCCGGCGGGGGGCTGACCACGAGCAGTACTTC	CASSRRGADHEQYF
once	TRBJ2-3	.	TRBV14	TGTGCCAGCAGCCAAGACAGGGGCAGGGACCATACGCAGTATTTT	CASSQDRGRDHTQYF
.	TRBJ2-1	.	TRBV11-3	TGTGCCAGCAGCTTGGGATGGGGGAAAGGTTACAATGAGCAGTTCTTC	CASSLGWGKGYNEQFF
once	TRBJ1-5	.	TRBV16	TGTGCCAGCAGCGCAGAGAGCAGGGGAGGCGGATACGGCAATCAGCCCCAGCATTTT	CASSAESRGGGYGNQPQHF
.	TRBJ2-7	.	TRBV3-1	TGTGCCAGCAGCCGCGTAAAATCGGTTGGCCACGAGCAGTACTTC	CASSRVKSVGHEQYF
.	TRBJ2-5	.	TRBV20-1	TGCAGTGCTAGAGATCCAGTGGGCAGGGCCGAGACCCAGTACTTC	CSARDPVGRAETQYF
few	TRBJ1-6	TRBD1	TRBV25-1	TGTGCCAGCAGTGTGGAGACAGGGGATTGGGGATCACCCCTCCACTTT	CASSVETGDWGSPLHF
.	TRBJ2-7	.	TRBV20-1	TGCAGTGCTAGAGATGGAAGGACTCCCTACGAGCAGTACTTC	CSARDGRTPYEQYF
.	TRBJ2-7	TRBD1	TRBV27	TGTGCCAGCATCAGGGGGAATGAGCAGTACTTC	CASIRGNEQYF
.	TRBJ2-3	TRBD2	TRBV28	TGTGCCAGCAGTCCCCGGGAGGGCCTCATCACGCAGTATTTT	CASSPREGLITQYF